This T cell receptor (beta chain) comes out of a study of a mutant IDH1 vaccine in newly diagnosed glioma. Turning to the study itself: Most patients had received both radiotherapy and temozolomide, the prior options being radiotherapy, temozolomide, or both.

The time point denotes: baseline, week 1 (first vaccination visit). The treatment is: pre-vaccination baseline after standard-of-care therapy. The donors had new WHO grade 3 or 4 astrocytomas; these were IDH1-mutant and ATRX-lost. Generated by immunoSEQ multiplex PCR, the TCRdb table keeps only in-frame clones and is missing some. This sample has 75,000 to 100,000 clones, with about four fifths found just once. The CDR3 contains 14 residues. Trimming took off 2 bases at V and 3 bases at J, with 8 bases between the two ends. Germline V gene lookup returns CDR1 MNHEY and CDR2 SVGAGI. The J gene is TRBJ2-4, the V gene TRBV6-5; maybe TRBD2 (5 bases). The clonotype was recovered from a man aged 35 to 55 with glioma. Some clones in this sample may be carry-over from other donors' samples. The material sequenced was PBMCs, taken from a glioma patient treated with radiotherapy, temozolomide or both. CDR3: CASSYGGFKNIQYF. DNA of the CDR3: TGTGCCAGCAGTTACGGAGGATTCAAAAACATTCAGTACTTC.